This TCR beta chain originates from a study of PD-L1 blockade in urothelial cancer. Study in general: Treatment start was followed by blood analysis at 3 weeks (second dose) and again at 6 weeks. Among blood samples, the median T cell count was some 140,000.

Details on this clone: Its antigen is currently unknown.

The length of the CDR3 is 12 residues. Germline V gene lookup returns CDR1 MNHNS and CDR2 SASEGT. V shed 6 bases and J shed 7 bases, with 12 bases lying between them. The study collected 1 to 8 samples per patient, pretreatment and on-treatment. The study, taken as a whole, reports: Pretreatment TCR clonality in blood under the median foretold superior survival.

The repertoire was sequenced with immunoSEQ multiplex PCR; TCRdb's copy has only in-frame clones and lacks some. The sample carries roughly 20,000 clones, 85% to 90% recorded once. This chain joins TRBV6-1 and TRBJ1-1, with D perhaps matching TRBD1 (6 bases). The TCR originated in a man between 45 and 60 years old with urothelial cancer. The specimen comprised PBMCs, sampled around atezolizumab (anti-PD-L1) treatment. CDR3 coding DNA: TGTGCCAGCAGCCAAAGCAGGGGTGAAGCTTTCTTT. It encodes CASSQSRGEAFF.